This TCR beta chain appears in the sequencing data of a study of blood T cell repertoires in COVID-19. Study overall: Italy, Spain and the United States were the sources of the convalescent and acute COVID-19 samples. In each case, the material was cDNA or gDNA derived from T cells, B-cell-depleted T cells, or PBMCs.

The V end lost 0 bases, the J end lost 7 bases, and 16 bases lay between the germline ends. In germline, CDR1 is SGHKS, CDR2 YYEKEE (reference sequence). This CDR3 is 15 amino acids long. Measured with immunoSEQ multiplex PCR; TCRdb has only the in-frame clones, and not every one. The sample shows 85,000 to 90,000 clones, 80% to 85% of them seen only once. The TCR was taken from an elderly woman with active or convalescent COVID-19. This chain links TRBV5-5 with TRBJ1-2; perhaps TRBD1 as D (5 bases). The sequenced material came from peripheral blood. DNA of the CDR3: TGTGCCAGCAGCTTGGAGGGGCGGGGCATGGGTGGCTACACCTTC. Translating gives CASSLEGRGMGGYTF.